A selection of T cell receptor beta chains follows, all from one sample in a study of regulatory dendritic cells for organ transplantation. TCRdb's copy holds only in-frame clones and misses some; the assay was immunoSEQ multiplex PCR. The sample contains under 12,000 clones, 60% to 85% of which appear only once. These receptors are not linked to any known antigen. Sequenced sample: memory CD4+ T cells from blood cultured with regulatory dendritic cells. These receptors originate from a human donor in good health. CDR3s include the opening cysteine and the closing phenylalanine or tryptophan. Each record gives: J gene, clone size, D gene, V gene, CDR3 protein, CDR3 DNA. The D gene is left open where the match is weak. Expanded clones are given a class, and other clones once, few, many or no size at all.

TRBJ1-2	.	.	TRBV9	CASSVDGGSNYGYTF	TGTGCCAGCAGCGTAGATGGGGGGTCTAACTATGGCTACACCTTC
TRBJ1-1	.	.	TRBV6-1	CASIEGITEAFF	TGTGCCAGCATCGAGGGAATCACTGAAGCTTTCTTT
TRBJ1-5	.	.	TRBV15	CATSRDSVLSNQPQHF	TGTGCCACCAGCAGAGATTCAGTCCTTAGCAATCAGCCCCAGCATTTT
TRBJ1-3	.	.	TRBV4-3	CASSQAARGRGNTIYF	TGCGCCAGCAGCCAAGCTGCCAGGGGTCGAGGAAACACCATATATTTT
TRBJ2-5	.	TRBD1	TRBV4-3	CASSPDRQETQYF	TGCGCCAGCAGTCCGGACAGGCAGGAGACCCAGTACTTC
TRBJ1-3	.	TRBD1	TRBV19	CASRQQGNRNTIYF	TGTGCCAGTAGACAACAGGGGAATAGAAACACCATATATTTT
TRBJ1-1	.	TRBD1	TRBV29-1	CSVERQGGYTEAFF	TGCAGCGTTGAACGACAGGGCGGGTACACTGAAGCTTTCTTT
TRBJ2-5	few	.	TRBV9	CASSVAPDVGGETQYF	TGTGCCAGCAGCGTAGCCCCGGACGTGGGAGGAGAGACCCAGTACTTC
TRBJ1-5	.	TRBD1	TRBV5-1	CASSPGQGGLPQHF	TGCGCCAGCAGCCCCGGACAGGGAGGCCTGCCCCAGCATTTT
TRBJ2-5	.	.	TRBV5-1	CASSQNGGGQETQYF	TGCGCCAGCAGCCAAAATGGGGGAGGCCAAGAGACCCAGTACTTC
TRBJ2-7	few	.	TRBV5-4	CASSLRGYEQYF	TGTGCCAGCAGCTTGAGGGGATACGAGCAGTACTTC
TRBJ2-2	.	TRBD1	TRBV19	CASSIEPTGATGELFF	TGTGCCAGTAGTATCGAGCCGACAGGGGCCACCGGGGAGCTGTTTTTT
TRBJ2-7	.	.	TRBV6-6	CASRRSLTTSYEQYF	TGTGCCAGCAGACGCTCCTTGACTACCTCCTACGAGCAGTACTTC
TRBJ1-3	.	.	TRBV6-1	CASLRGGARGNTIYF	TGTGCCAGCCTAAGGGGGGGGGCGCGGGGAAACACCATATATTTT
TRBJ2-3	.	.	TRBV7-9	CASSLVSGPGTDTQYF	TGTGCCAGCAGCTTAGTGAGTGGGCCCGGCACAGATACGCAGTATTTT
TRBJ2-7	.	.	TRBV6-5	CASLPTLASYEQYF	TGTGCCAGCCTTCCTACTCTCGCTTCCTACGAGCAGTACTTC
TRBJ1-5	.	.	TRBV4-1	CASSQDGGVGNQPQHF	TGCGCCAGCAGCCAAGACGGGGGGGTGGGCAATCAGCCCCAGCATTTT
TRBJ2-2	.	.	TRBV10-3	CAISDRLANTGELFF	TGTGCCATCAGCGACCGTCTAGCGAACACCGGGGAGCTGTTTTTT
TRBJ2-3	few	.	TRBV6-6	CASSRPRSTQYF	TGTGCCAGCAGTCGTCCGCGATCAACGCAGTATTTT
TRBJ2-1	.	TRBD2	TRBV6-6	CASTLAGGNEQFF	TGTGCCAGCACCTTAGCGGGGGGGAATGAGCAGTTCTTC
TRBJ1-6	.	TRBD1	TRBV5-1	CASSWGQGDYNSPLHF	TGCGCCAGCAGCTGGGGACAGGGCGACTATAATTCACCCCTCCACTTT
TRBJ1-5	.	.	TRBV10-1	CASSEWTGNQPQHF	TGCGCCAGCAGTGAGTGGACAGGCAATCAGCCCCAGCATTTT
TRBJ2-2	few	.	TRBV2	CASNLLNTGELFF	TGTGCCAGCAACCTATTGAACACCGGGGAGCTGTTTTTT
TRBJ1-1	.	TRBD1	TRBV9	CASSVVGGDATEAFF	TGTGCCAGCAGCGTAGTAGGGGGCGATGCCACTGAAGCTTTCTTT
TRBJ2-1	.	TRBD2	TRBV27	CASRGGSSSYNEQFF	TGTGCCAGCCGCGGGGGGTCCTCTTCCTACAATGAGCAGTTCTTC
TRBJ2-7	.	.	TRBV5-6	CASSLASSYEQYF	TGTGCCAGCAGCTTGGCTAGCTCCTACGAGCAGTACTTC
TRBJ2-1	.	TRBD2	TRBV11-3	CASSLNPGLGYEQFF	TGTGCCAGCAGCTTAAACCCGGGACTAGGTTATGAGCAGTTCTTC
TRBJ2-5	.	TRBD2	TRBV11-2	CASSLEAGGRETQYF	TGTGCCAGCAGCTTAGAGGCGGGGGGGAGGGAGACCCAGTACTTC
TRBJ2-5	.	TRBD2	TRBV5-4	CASSLAGGHETQYF	TGTGCCAGCAGCTTAGCGGGGGGGCACGAGACCCAGTACTTC
TRBJ1-3	.	.	TRBV6-6	CASSYSAGLFGNTIYF	TGTGCCAGCAGTTACTCGGCGGGTTTATTTGGAAACACCATATATTTT
TRBJ1-3	.	.	TRBV19	CASSGQASSGNTIYF	TGTGCCAGTAGTGGTCAGGCGAGCTCTGGAAACACCATATATTTT
TRBJ2-5	.	TRBD1	TRBV18	CASSPTLGTGDHQTQYF	TGTGCCAGCTCACCAACCCTAGGGACAGGAGACCATCAGACCCAGTACTTC
TRBJ1-1	.	.	TRBV28	CASSSGQGGFTEAFF	TGTGCCAGCAGTTCGGGGCAAGGGGGATTCACTGAAGCTTTCTTT
TRBJ1-4	few	TRBD1	TRBV6-5	CASSRQGGEKLFF	TGTGCCAGCAGTCGACAGGGTGGCGAAAAACTGTTTTTT
TRBJ2-7	once	.	TRBV7-2	CASSLPGLPYEQYF	TGTGCCAGCAGCTTGCCGGGACTTCCCTACGAGCAGTACTTC
TRBJ2-4	.	.	TRBV27	CASRGRQDTLAKNIQYF	TGTGCCAGCAGGGGGCGACAGGACACTTTAGCCAAAAACATTCAGTACTTC
TRBJ1-2	.	TRBD1	TRBV30	CAWANAGGPLICYTF	TGTGCCTGGGCCAACGCAGGGGGCCCGTTAATTTGTTACACCTTC
TRBJ2-1	.	TRBD2	TRBV10-3	CAIRARGGSLAEQFF	TGTGCCATCAGGGCCCGGGGGGGGTCACTAGCTGAGCAGTTCTTC
TRBJ2-3	.	TRBD1	TRBV6-1	CASTLRTGGTDTQYF	TGTGCCAGCACTCTGAGGACAGGGGGGACAGATACGCAGTATTTT